What follows is one T cell receptor (beta chain) and its context. Its antigen is still unknown. Donors were nominally healthy when sampled, though unrecorded immune exposures were likely. This entry comes from a study of cytomegalovirus exposure and HLA in healthy donors. The primer mix had 60 Vbeta and 13 Jbeta primers. This table comes from immunoSEQ multiplex PCR, and its TCRdb copy is limited to in-frame clones, with some not included. Of 77,000 or so clones in the sample, 60% to 85% are singletons; the top ten hold 1.6%. Germline-derived CDR1 and CDR2 are SEHNR and FQNEAQ (reference sequence). Trimming took off 4 bases at V and 2 bases at J, with 14 bases between the two ends. The CDR3 has 15 amino acids. Study-wide findings and caveats: Association of a missense DCLRE1C variant with TCR beta V- and J-gene trimming was reported in a later analysis. The listing of roughly 160 TCR beta chains classed them as cytomegalovirus-associated. A previous analysis found most TCR beta V segments productive roughly 90% or roughly 30% of the time.

The sequence derives from a man aged 40-49 years in good health and CMV-seronegative. The gene calls are TRBV7-9 and TRBJ1-2, with D perhaps matching TRBD1 (5 bases). Sequenced sample: PBMCs. The CDR3 coding sequence is TGTGCCAGCAGCTCCTTTCAGGGCTCAAACTATGGCTACACCTTC. Translation: CASSSFQGSNYGYTF.